This T cell receptor beta chain appears in the sequencing data of a study of vaccination and CD4 T cells after COVID-19 (dated by TCRdb to between 2021 and 2024). A note on the overall study: The convalescent cohort included six males and four females, with two Hispanic individuals, seven Caucasians, two Asians and one multiracial person. An earlier paper using these donors assessed, at the TCR clonotype level, memory CD4+ T cell crossreactivity between SARS-CoV-2 and common cold coronavirus spike proteins. Control cultures received a CEFX viral epitope pool as the positive control, an HIV-1 Nef peptide pool as the negative control, or no peptide. The spike-specific CD4+ TCR repertoire was compared before and after mRNA vaccination in about nine COVID-19 convalescent patients and a few infection-naive healthy vaccine recipients. Post-vaccine blood samples were collected a median of approximately 72 days after the second vaccine dose, ranging from 14 to 241 days. Two doses of either the Pfizer-BioNTech BNT162b2 vaccine (n=8) or the Moderna mRNA-1273 vaccine (n=2) were administered to participants. Overlapping spike peptide pools from SARS-CoV-2 and from the common cold coronaviruses HCoV-NL63, HCoV-OC43 and HCoV-229E were used as culture stimuli. Post-COVID blood samples from convalescent patients were collected a median of roughly 100 days after diagnosis, with a range of roughly 30 to 170 days. Results the study describes overall, beyond this receptor: Nearly all vaccine-specific clones in convalescent patients (304 of 307) were mono-reactive for SARS-CoV-2 spike rather than cross-reactive with common cold coronaviruses. The median count of SARS-CoV-2-reactive clonotypes went up from roughly 21 after infection to 30 to 40 after vaccination, although the change was not significant. Among convalescent patients, a median 86.3% of the SARS-CoV-2-reactive clones seen after vaccination appeared only after vaccination, which suggests priming specific to the vaccine. Only a relatively small number of convalescent patients were included in the study, and early timepoints following natural infection were not analyzed.

V is shortened by 1 base, J by 2 bases, and the region joining them spans 8 bases. The germline V gene specifies MGHDK as CDR1 and SYGVNS as CDR2. Taken from cysteine to phenylalanine, the CDR3 has 14 residues. The retained sequence is limited to the CDR3, 42 bases, with the frame set at the first base. About this clonotype: It lacks a known antigen. No base qualities exist here, and no much larger clone lies one base off it.

Libraries were made using PCR. DNA from cultured CD4+ T cells underwent TCR sequencing with the Oncomine TCR Beta short-read assay at the Johns Hopkins FTIC core. The QIAamp micro DNA kit was used to extract genomic DNA from the cultured CD4+ T cells. Oncomine TCR Beta libraries made from cultured CD4+ T cells were pooled using unique dual indexes and sequenced on an Illumina iSeq 100. The study's own analysis went as follows. Non-productive sequences were removed, and CDR3s that did not start with C, did not end with F or W, or were shorter than 7 amino acids were discarded. The MANAFEST web application identified antigen-specific clonotypes by comparing peptide-stimulated wells against reference wells and other culture wells. Positive clones required FDR below 0.05, an odds ratio above 5, and productive frequency above 0.1% in at least two of three replicate wells. Cross-reactive clonotypes were defined as significantly expanded in both SARS-CoV-2 spike wells and at least one common cold coronavirus spike condition. Using R version 3.6.1, CDR3 homology was evaluated through Levenshtein distances (stringdist) along with unrooted phylogenetic trees (ape). TCRdb cleaned the public reads at Q25 with fastp, built clones with MiXCR and kept in-frame beta chains. Rows are combined by CDR3 protein, so each entry shows the most common genes and DNA. TCRdb, rather than the study authors, made the V and J calls. Present in this sample are just over 7,000 distinct CDR3 sequences, roughly 50% of which were seen just once. Less than 35% of the sample is taken by the ten largest.

The label giving this sample's treatment or condition can be read as: 10-day PBMC culture with coronavirus spike peptide pools or control peptides (ViraFEST assay). CD4+ T cells from unexposed donors were collected before the COVID-19 pandemic (2011-2018). The ViraFEST assay, used in the study, expanded antigen-specific T cells with peptide pools and then identified the expanded clonotypes through TCR sequencing. Each well held approximately 2 million PBMCs cultured in IMDM containing around 5% human AB serum and around 9.2 IU/ml IL-2, with 7.5 to 10 ug/ml peptide pools added. Half of the culture medium was replaced with fresh IL-2-containing medium on days 3 and 7. After 9 to 11 days of culture, CD4+ T cells were isolated by negative selection with the EasySep CD4+ T cell isolation kit. As cell numbers permitted, CD4+ T cells from unexposed donors were tested for reactivity to SARS-CoV-2 S and N and to four common cold coronavirus spike pools. Ficoll-Paque Plus gradient centrifugation was used to isolate PBMCs from whole blood, and the isolated PBMCs were then either used fresh or cryopreserved at -140C. In general, triplicate wells were set up for every culture condition. Leukapheresis product for the unexposed donors was purchased commercially.

The sequence derives from a human donor in good health. Input material: CD4+ T cells from blood, cultured in vitro. Rearrangement joined TRBV25-1 to TRBJ2-5; the D call could be TRBD1 or TRBD2, with each sharing 5 bases. The encoded CDR3 is CASSEWGSQETQYF. The sequence in DNA is TGTGCCAGCAGTGAATGGGGGTCGCAAGAGACCCAGTACTTC.